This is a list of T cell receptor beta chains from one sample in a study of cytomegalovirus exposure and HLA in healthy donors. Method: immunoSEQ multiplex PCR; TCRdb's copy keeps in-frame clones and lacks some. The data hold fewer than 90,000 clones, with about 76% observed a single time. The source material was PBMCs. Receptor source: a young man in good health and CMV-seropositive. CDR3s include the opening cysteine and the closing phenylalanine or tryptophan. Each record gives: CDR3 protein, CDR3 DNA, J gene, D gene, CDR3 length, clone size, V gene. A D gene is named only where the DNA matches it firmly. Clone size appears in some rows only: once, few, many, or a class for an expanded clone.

CASRGQSSYNSPLHF | TGTGCCAGCAGAGGACAGAGCTCCTATAATTCACCCCTCCACTTT | TRBJ1-6 | NA | 15 | once | TRBV2
CASSIEGAWEQYF | TGTGCCAGTAGTATTGAGGGGGCCTGGGAGCAGTACTTC | TRBJ2-7 | TRBD1 | 13 | NA | TRBV19
CASSYRRGNQPQHF | TGTGCCAGCAGTTACCGACGGGGCAATCAGCCCCAGCATTTT | TRBJ1-5 | NA | 14 | NA | TRBV2
CAISESRVANEKLFF | TGTGCCATCAGTGAGTCGAGGGTAGCTAATGAAAAACTGTTTTTT | TRBJ1-4 | NA | 15 | few | TRBV10-3
CAISEDSLSTDTQYF | TGTGCCATCAGTGAAGACAGCCTCAGCACAGATACGCAGTATTTT | TRBJ2-3 | NA | 15 | NA | TRBV10-3
CASTWDSLHNSPLHF | TGTGCCAGCACCTGGGACTCCCTACATAATTCACCCCTCCACTTT | TRBJ1-6 | NA | 15 | NA | TRBV2
CASSSQGANTEAFF | TGTGCCAGCAGCTCACAGGGGGCGAACACTGAAGCTTTCTTT | TRBJ1-1 | TRBD1 | 14 | NA | TRBV7-9
CASSVTSGDLGNTGELFF | TGTGCCAGCAGTGTTACTTCGGGGGACCTAGGGAACACCGGGGAGCTGTTTTTT | TRBJ2-2 | NA | 18 | NA | TRBV2
CASSQDREAGELFF | TGCGCCAGCAGTCAGGACAGGGAGGCCGGGGAGCTGTTTTTT | TRBJ2-2 | TRBD1 | 14 | few | TRBV5-1
CASSTTGVGYEQFF | TGTGCCAGCAGTACGACAGGGGTTGGCTATGAGCAGTTCTTC | TRBJ2-1 | TRBD1 | 14 | NA | TRBV2
CAGTAEGTEAFF | TGTGCCGGGACCGCGGAGGGCACTGAAGCTTTCTTT | TRBJ1-1 | NA | 12 | NA | TRBV30
CASSVHTGDSPLHF | TGTGCCAGCAGTGTACATACGGGGGATTCACCCCTCCACTTT | TRBJ1-6 | NA | 14 | NA | TRBV6-5
CASSYSVPVNTEAFF | TGTGCCAGCAGTTACTCGGTTCCGGTGAACACTGAAGCTTTCTTT | TRBJ1-1 | NA | 15 | NA | TRBV6-5
CASSPYRGFSSPLHF | TGTGCCAGCAGTCCGTACAGGGGATTTAGTTCACCCCTCCACTTT | TRBJ1-6 | TRBD1 | 15 | few | TRBV27
CASSLWSQGKTGELFF | TGTGCCAGCAGCTTGTGGAGTCAGGGAAAGACCGGGGAGCTGTTTTTT | TRBJ2-2 | NA | 16 | NA | TRBV5-6
CAGRDLEAGAEQYF | TGTGCCGGGAGAGACCTTGAAGCAGGGGCCGAGCAGTACTTC | TRBJ2-7 | NA | 14 | NA | TRBV6-4
CASSLVRGSDTQYF | TGTGCCAGCAGCTTGGTGCGGGGCTCAGATACGCAGTATTTT | TRBJ2-3 | NA | 14 | NA | TRBV5-6
CASSIFTQGDTQYF | TGCGCCAGCAGCATCTTCACCCAGGGGGATACGCAGTATTTT | TRBJ2-3 | NA | 14 | NA | TRBV5-1
CASSPDGGQSFGSYEQYF | TGTGCCAGCAGCCCTGACGGGGGACAGTCTTTTGGCTCCTACGAGCAGTACTTC | TRBJ2-7 | NA | 18 | NA | TRBV7-8
CASSLGAGDEQYF | TGTGCCAGCAGTTTAGGGGCGGGGGACGAGCAGTACTTC | TRBJ2-7 | TRBD2 | 13 | few | TRBV6-5
CASSYRGRGYSPLHF | TGTGCCAGCAGCTACCGGGGCAGGGGGTATTCACCCCTCCACTTT | TRBJ1-6 | TRBD1 | 15 | NA | TRBV7-2
CASSLYPPGAGSPLHF | TGTGCCAGCAGTTTATATCCCCCAGGGGCAGGGTCACCCCTCCACTTT | TRBJ1-6 | NA | 16 | once | TRBV27
CASSQERGGPDTQYF | TGTGCCAGCAGCCAAGAGCGGGGGGGCCCAGATACGCAGTATTTT | TRBJ2-3 | TRBD2 | 15 | NA | TRBV4-2
CASSRGTARSSYNEQFF | TGCGCCAGCAGCCGAGGGACAGCCAGAAGCTCCTACAATGAGCAGTTCTTC | TRBJ2-1 | TRBD1 | 17 | few | TRBV4-1
CASSSDSAYEQYF | TGTGCCAGCTCCTCAGACTCTGCCTACGAGCAGTACTTC | TRBJ2-7 | NA | 13 | NA | TRBV18
CASSVASSGYYGYTF | TGTGCCAGCAGCGTAGCTTCCTCAGGCTACTATGGCTACACCTTC | TRBJ1-2 | NA | 15 | NA | TRBV9
CASTGRLTYEQYF | TGTGCCAGCACAGGCAGGTTAACCTACGAGCAGTACTTC | TRBJ2-7 | NA | 13 | few | TRBV2
CASSPRVGGLGGELFF | TGTGCCAGCAGCCCACGGGTTGGGGGGTTGGGCGGGGAGCTGTTTTTT | TRBJ2-2 | NA | 16 | once | TRBV7-8
CASSSTGTKGETQYF | TGTGCCAGCAGCTCCACCGGGACAAAGGGGGAGACCCAGTACTTC | TRBJ2-5 | NA | 15 | NA | TRBV13
CASSLPHRVEGYEQYF | TGTGCCAGCAGCTTGCCCCACAGGGTGGAAGGGTACGAGCAGTACTTC | TRBJ2-7 | NA | 16 | NA | TRBV7-9
CATSRGQGASYEQYF | TGTGCCACCAGCAGAGGTCAGGGGGCATCCTACGAGCAGTACTTC | TRBJ2-7 | TRBD1 | 15 | NA | TRBV15
CASSLGAGVYNEQFF | TGTGCCAGCAGCTTAGGAGCAGGGGTCTACAATGAGCAGTTCTTC | TRBJ2-1 | NA | 15 | NA | TRBV7-6
CAWSVQGSMNTEAFF | TGTGCCTGGAGTGTACAGGGCTCCATGAACACTGAAGCTTTCTTT | TRBJ1-1 | NA | 15 | NA | TRBV30